This TCR beta chain was sequenced in a study of chemoradiotherapy in HPV16-positive cancers. Study-wide background: Functional T-cell assays on a couple of HPV16-positive patients' cells defined candidate HPV-specific clones and common TCR motifs.

Some clones are missing from TCRdb's copy, which holds only in-frame ones; the method was immunoSEQ multiplex PCR. The table records about 7,000 clones, about 79% of them present only once. Germline lookup yields CDR1 MNHEY and CDR2 SMNVEV (reference sequence). The V and J ends lost 6 bases and 4 bases, in that order; junction bases with no gene match: 5. The length of the CDR3 is 14 residues. Worth noting for this clone: As yet, its antigen is unknown.

Findings and caveats of the study: Candidate HPV-specific clones and E7-related TCR motifs grew in tumor during treatment.

V and J are TRBV27 and TRBJ1-5; 8 positions match TRBD1. The sample was collected from a patient who underwent chemoradiotherapy. This TCR derives from a human donor with HPV-associated anogenital cancer. CDR3 sequence reads: CASSNRGGNQPQHF. CDR3 DNA: TGTGCCAGCAGCAACAGGGGGGGAAATCAGCCCCAGCATTTT.